This T cell receptor (beta chain) was observed in a study of post-analysis software for immune sequencing data (dated by TCRdb to between 2014 and 2017). With regard to the full study: Disease courses on record covered relapsing-remitting, secondary progressive and progressive-relapsing multiple sclerosis, though some patients had no subtype annotation. The patient repertoires were compared against 11 previously published healthy control repertoires obtained from donors aged about 6 to 28 years. A subset of samples was prepared in parallel using single-end sample barcoding, then pooled and co-amplified after Illumina adapter ligation. The full study reports these points: Direct clustering with F measure revealed strong co-clustering of samples prepared in the same batch, which led to a batch-effect correction. Multiple sclerosis patients had significantly lower normalized Chao1 diversity than controls, a result that suggests substantial peripheral T-cell clonal expansion. The multiple sclerosis patient group was slightly younger than the control group.

To demonstrate the VDJtools post-analysis software, the study profiled TCR beta repertoires from the peripheral blood of under 15 young patients with multiple sclerosis. Multiple sclerosis patients were children and adolescents aged about 6 to 16 years. To note about this clonotype: Its antigen is still unknown. No base qualities exist here, and no much larger clone lies one base off it.

Receptor libraries were prepared by PCR. The reads were generated on an Illumina HiSeq 2500. To reduce PCR and sequencing biases, unique molecular identifiers were incorporated into the TCR beta cDNA libraries. Per 1 to 10 million input T cells, some 500,000 cDNA molecules were obtained, such that each molecule approximated one T cell. Patient libraries were prepared and sequenced with the same protocol used for the earlier healthy control dataset. Samples belonging to the same batch were prepared together, multiplexed and sequenced on a shared HiSeq lane. Per the authors' processing: Raw barcoded reads were processed with MIGEC, discarding single-read molecular identifier groups before consensus assembly and CDR3 extraction. Clonotype tables were post-analysed with VDJtools, and diversity was normalized by down-sampling all datasets to the smallest sample size. Repertoire overlap clustering matched CDR3 amino acid but not nucleotide sequences to correct batch-related cross-sample contamination. TCRdb redid the processing of the public reads, applying fastp at Q25 and MiXCR, and retained in-frame beta chains. CDR3 protein sequences are deduplicated, and each keeps its most common genes and DNA. The V and J calls come from TCRdb's annotation, not from the publication. This sample lists about 400,000 distinct CDR3 sequences; less than 35% were detected once. The top ten clones comprise 13% of the sample.

The sample was blood. The clonotype originates from a girl aged 5-17 years with multiple sclerosis.

The nucleotides are TGTGCCTGGAGTTTGATGCTGGACTCCTACGAGCAGTACTTC. It encodes CAWSLMLDSYEQYF. The sequence links TRBV30 to TRBJ2-7, with the D gene call left open. There are 14 amino acids in the CDR3, from cysteine to phenylalanine inclusive. The entry retains the CDR3 DNA only, 42 bases that are in frame from base 1. CDR1 is given as GTSNPN and CDR2 as SVGIG, both from the germline V gene (reference sequence). V loses 2 bases of germline sequence and J loses 0 bases, and the interval between the two ends is 11 bases.